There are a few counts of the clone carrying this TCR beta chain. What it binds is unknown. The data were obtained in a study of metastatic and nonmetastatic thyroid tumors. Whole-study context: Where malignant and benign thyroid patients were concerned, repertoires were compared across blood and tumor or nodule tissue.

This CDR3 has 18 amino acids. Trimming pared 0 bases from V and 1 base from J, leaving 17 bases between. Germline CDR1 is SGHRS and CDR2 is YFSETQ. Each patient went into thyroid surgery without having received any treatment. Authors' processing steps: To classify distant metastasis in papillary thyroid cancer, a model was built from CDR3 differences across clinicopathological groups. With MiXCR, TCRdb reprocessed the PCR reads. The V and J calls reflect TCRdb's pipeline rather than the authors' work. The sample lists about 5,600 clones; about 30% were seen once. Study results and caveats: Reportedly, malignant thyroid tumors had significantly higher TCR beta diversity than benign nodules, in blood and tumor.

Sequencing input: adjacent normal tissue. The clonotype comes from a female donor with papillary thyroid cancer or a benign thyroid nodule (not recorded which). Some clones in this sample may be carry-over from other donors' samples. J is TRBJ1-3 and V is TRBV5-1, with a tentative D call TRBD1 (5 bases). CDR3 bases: TGCGCCAGCAGCTTGGCGACGGCGGGACTGTCGTCTGGAAACACCATATATTTT. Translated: CASSLATAGLSSGNTIYF. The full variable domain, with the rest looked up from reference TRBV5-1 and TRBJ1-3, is KAGVTQTPRYLIKTRGQQVTLSCSPISGHRSVSWYQQTPGQGLQFLFEYFSETQRNKGNFPGRFSGRQFSNSRSEMNVSTLELGDSALYLCASSLATAGLSSGNTIYFGEGSWLTVV.